Listed below are T cell receptor beta chains from one sample, sequenced in a study of T-cell reconstitution after alpha-beta-depleted transplantation in children. TCRdb reanalysed the PCR reads using MiXCR and keeps one entry per CDR3 protein. The sample carries around 250,000 distinct CDR3 sequences, 9.9% recorded once. The sample consisted of PBMCs from the stem cell graft donor, taken from the stem cell graft. The receptors shown here come from a human donor who donated a stem cell graft to a child with SCID. Each CDR3 is given with its conserved first and last residue. A D gene is named only where the DNA matches it firmly. Clone size is given for some rows only: seen once, a few or many times, or a class if the clone is expanded.

TRBV7-3	many	TRBJ2-3	-	CASSPMGLSDTQYF	TGTGCCAGCAGCCCTATGGGGTTGTCAGATACGCAGTATTTT
TRBV21-1	many	TRBJ1-5	-	CASSKPTGSNQPQHF	TGTGCCAGCAGCAAGCCGACAGGTAGCAATCAGCCCCAGCATTTT
TRBV12-3/TRBV12-4	-	TRBJ1-5	-	CASSRDGGRQPQHF	TGTGCCAGCAGTCGGGACGGAGGAAGGCAGCCCCAGCATTTT
TRBV20-1	few	TRBJ1-2	TRBD1	CSARPQTGAYGYTF	TGCAGTGCTAGACCACAGACAGGGGCCTATGGCTACACCTTC
TRBV20-1	few	TRBJ2-1	TRBD2	CSAREPSGGARDEQFF	TGCAGTGCTAGAGAACCGAGCGGGGGGGCCAGAGATGAGCAGTTCTTC
TRBV20-1	few	TRBJ1-2	TRBD1	CSASGQDGGYTF	TGCAGTGCTTCGGGACAGGATGGAGGCTACACCTTC
TRBV6-5	few	TRBJ1-6	-	CASSYNQGRRPSPLHF	TGTGCCAGCAGTTACAACCAGGGGAGGAGACCTTCACCCCTCCACTTT
TRBV6-5	-	TRBJ2-7	-	CASSFLAPTYEQYF	TGTGCCAGCAGTTTCCTAGCGCCAACCTACGAGCAGTACTTC
TRBV5-1	many	TRBJ2-4	-	CASSLDGLAKNIQYF	TGCGCCAGCAGCTTGGACGGACTAGCCAAAAACATTCAGTACTTC
TRBV27	-	TRBJ2-7	-	CASSRGGTSSYEQYF	TGTGCCAGCAGTAGGGGGGGGACAAGCTCCTACGAGCAGTACTTC
TRBV6-5	many	TRBJ1-3	-	CASSFPRGAGNTIYF	TGTGCCAGCAGTTTCCCCCGGGGGGCTGGAAACACCATATATTTT
TRBV19	few	TRBJ2-7	TRBD1	CASSRVTGGDEQYF	TGTGCCAGTAGTAGAGTAACAGGGGGCGACGAGCAGTACTTC
TRBV12-3/TRBV12-4	-	TRBJ1-2	-	CASSFGLSYGYTF	TGTGCCAGCAGTTTCGGTCTTTCCTATGGCTACACCTTC
TRBV27	-	TRBJ2-2	-	CASSLAATGELFF	TGTGCCAGCAGTTTGGCCGCCACCGGGGAGCTGTTTTTT
TRBV7-9	-	TRBJ1-2	TRBD1	CASSDRTGSNYGYTF	TGTGCCAGCAGCGACCGGACAGGAAGCAACTATGGCTACACCTTC
TRBV10-3	few	TRBJ1-1	TRBD1	CAISVDRANTEAFF	TGTGCCATCAGTGTTGACAGGGCTAACACTGAAGCTTTCTTT
TRBV7-9	few	TRBJ2-1	-	CASSSDRVTDEQFF	TGTGCCAGCAGCTCAGACAGAGTGACGGATGAGCAGTTCTTC
TRBV3-1	-	TRBJ2-7	-	CASSQDQGRYEQYF	TGTGCCAGCAGCCAAGATCAGGGCCGCTACGAGCAGTACTTC
TRBV4-1	-	TRBJ2-5	-	CASSTGFGTQYF	TGCGCCAGCAGTACAGGGTTTGGGACCCAGTACTTC
TRBV7-9	few	TRBJ2-3	TRBD2	CASHSGGLADTQYF	TGTGCCAGCCATAGCGGGGGTCTAGCAGATACGCAGTATTTT
TRBV5-1	-	TRBJ2-7	-	CASSPEAASYEQYF	TGCGCCAGCTCTCCCGAGGCGGCCTCCTACGAGCAGTACTTC
TRBV18	many	TRBJ2-1	TRBD1	CASSPLATGYHEQFF	TGTGCCAGCTCACCACTGGCGACAGGGTATCATGAGCAGTTCTTC
TRBV9	-	TRBJ2-7	-	CASSDAMVSYEQYF	TGTGCCAGCAGTGATGCGATGGTTTCGTACGAGCAGTACTTC
TRBV9	-	TRBJ1-3	-	CASTGGDIFSGNTIYF	TGTGCCAGCACCGGAGGGGACATCTTCTCTGGAAACACCATATATTTT
TRBV27	-	TRBJ2-5	TRBD2	CASSSSGLGLAGETQYF	TGTGCCAGCAGTTCCAGCGGCCTGGGACTAGCGGGAGAGACCCAGTACTTC
TRBV20-1	-	TRBJ2-7	-	CSGTPLPVYEQYF	TGCAGTGGGACACCCCTCCCAGTTTACGAGCAGTACTTC
TRBV5-1	-	TRBJ2-2	-	CASTAHGGTAGTGELFF	TGCGCCAGCACTGCCCATGGAGGGACAGCGGGCACCGGGGAGCTGTTTTTT
TRBV5-1	-	TRBJ2-7	-	CASSLKYEQYF	TGCGCCAGCAGCTTGAAATACGAGCAGTACTTC
TRBV14	many	TRBJ2-2	-	CASSQGGAATGELFF	TGTGCCAGCAGCCAAGGCGGGGCAGCGACCGGGGAGCTGTTTTTT
TRBV5-1	-	TRBJ2-3	-	CASSSLQGGHTDTQYF	TGCGCCAGCAGCTCCCTTCAGGGCGGACACACAGATACGCAGTATTTT
TRBV5-1	-	TRBJ1-1	TRBD1	CASSLDRGPMGTEAFF	TGCGCCAGCAGCTTGGACAGGGGGCCTATGGGCACTGAAGCTTTCTTT
TRBV18	-	TRBJ1-2	-	CASSPLQGSYGYTF	TGTGCCAGCTCACCACTTCAGGGCTCCTATGGCTACACCTTC
TRBV5-5	-	TRBJ2-6	-	CASSLWVQHPGNVLTF	TGTGCCAGCAGCTTGTGGGTACAGCACCCTGGCAACGTCCTGACTTTC
TRBV7-7	many	TRBJ2-1	-	CASSLGLNNEQFF	TGTGCTAGCAGCTTAGGGTTGAACAATGAGCAGTTCTTC
TRBV9	few	TRBJ2-3	-	CASSVDGFFTDTQYF	TGTGCCAGCAGCGTAGATGGGTTCTTCACAGATACGCAGTATTTT
TRBV5-1	many	TRBJ2-3	-	CASSLAADTQYF	TGTGCCAGCAGCTTGGCCGCAGATACGCAGTATTTT
TRBV12-3/TRBV12-4	few	TRBJ2-7	TRBD2	CASSLELAGGPYEQYF	TGTGCCAGCAGTTTGGAACTAGCGGGGGGGCCGTACGAGCAGTACTTC
TRBV25-1	few	TRBJ2-2	-	CASTDSNTGELFF	TGTGCCAGCACAGACAGTAACACCGGGGAGCTGTTTTTT
TRBV6-1	-	TRBJ2-2	-	CASSSPLQGMLFF	TGTGCCAGCAGCTCCCCCCTCCAGGGGATGTTGTTTTTT
TRBV14	-	TRBJ2-5	-	CASSQSQGRGETQYF	TGTGCCAGCAGCCAATCCCAGGGGCGCGGGGAGACCCAGTACTTC
TRBV5-7	few	TRBJ2-1	TRBD2	CASSTGTSGANNEQFF	TGTGCCAGCAGCACCGGGACTAGCGGGGCTAACAATGAGCAGTTCTTC
TRBV20-1	-	TRBJ2-1	-	CSASPRVRSSYNEQFF	TGCAGTGCTAGTCCCCGCGTCCGTAGCTCCTACAATGAGCAGTTCTTC
TRBV11-1	few	TRBJ2-3	TRBD2	CATSNTLAGLSTDTQYF	TGTGCCACCTCCAACACACTAGCGGGGCTAAGCACAGATACGCAGTATTTT
TRBV12-3/TRBV12-4	-	TRBJ2-1	-	CASRNSRGLAYNEQFF	TGTGCCAGCAGAAACAGCCGGGGCCTCGCCTACAATGAGCAGTTCTTC
TRBV6-1	-	TRBJ2-4	TRBD1	CATRGLAANIQYF	TGTGCCACCAGGGGGCTTGCAGCGAACATTCAGTACTTC
TRBV7-2	-	TRBJ2-4	-	CASSDQPARGNIQYF	TGTGCCAGCAGCGATCAACCCGCCCGGGGGAACATTCAGTACTTC
TRBV15	once	TRBJ2-2	-	CATAEGRSSRELFF	TGTGCCACCGCGGAGGGCAGATCTTCCCGGGAGCTGTTTTTT
TRBV7-2	few	TRBJ2-1	-	CASSPQRSSYNEQFF	TGTGCCAGCAGCCCGCAACGAAGCTCCTACAATGAGCAGTTCTTC
TRBV10-3	-	TRBJ2-7	TRBD2	CAIKASGGLLYEQYF	TGTGCCATCAAGGCTAGCGGGGGCCTCCTCTACGAGCAGTACTTC
TRBV9	many	TRBJ2-3	-	CASSTTGTSNTQYF	TGTGCCAGCAGCACCACCGGGACGTCCAATACGCAGTATTTT
TRBV10-2	-	TRBJ2-7	-	CASSEPLYEQYF	TGCGCCAGCAGTGAACCCCTCTACGAGCAGTACTTC